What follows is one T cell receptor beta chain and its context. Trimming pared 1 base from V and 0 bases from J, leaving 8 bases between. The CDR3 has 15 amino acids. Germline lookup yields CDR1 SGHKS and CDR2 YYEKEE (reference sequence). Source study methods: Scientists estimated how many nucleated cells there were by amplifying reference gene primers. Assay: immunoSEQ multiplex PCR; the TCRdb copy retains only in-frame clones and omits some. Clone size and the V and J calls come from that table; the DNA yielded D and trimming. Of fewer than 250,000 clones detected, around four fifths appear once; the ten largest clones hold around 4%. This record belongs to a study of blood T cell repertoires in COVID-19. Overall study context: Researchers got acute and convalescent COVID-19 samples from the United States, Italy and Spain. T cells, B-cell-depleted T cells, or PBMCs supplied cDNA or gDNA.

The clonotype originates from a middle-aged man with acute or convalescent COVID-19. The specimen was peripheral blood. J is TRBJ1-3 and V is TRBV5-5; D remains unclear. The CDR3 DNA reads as TGTGCCAGCAGCTTGAAACTTATCTCTGGAAACACCATATATTTT. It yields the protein CASSLKLISGNTIYF.